These T cell receptor beta chains were read from a single sample in a study of blood T cell repertoires in COVID-19. TCRdb's table, derived via immunoSEQ multiplex PCR, lists solely in-frame clones and lacks some. The top ten hold around a third of the sample, which has about 100,000 clones, almost 80% seen once. Input material: peripheral blood. Receptors were obtained from a man between 65 and 80 years old with active or convalescent COVID-19. The CDR3 runs from the conserved cysteine through the conserved F or W. D genes are given only for firm matches. The listing skips clone size in some rows; elsewhere it reads once, few, many or a size class.

D	V	J	size	CDR3	DNA
TRBD2	TRBV6-1	TRBJ2-2	few	CASSGYTSGSGTGELFF	TGTGCCAGCAGTGGCTACACTAGCGGGAGCGGCACCGGGGAGCTGTTTTTT
-	TRBV7-3	TRBJ1-1	few	CASSSSGRTEAFF	TGTGCCAGCAGCTCTTCAGGGCGCACTGAAGCTTTCTTT
-	TRBV7-2	TRBJ1-2	-	CASSLGGGLGYTF	TGTGCCAGCAGCTTAGGAGGGGGTTTAGGCTACACCTTC
-	TRBV9	TRBJ1-5	-	CASSPGGASNQPQHF	TGTGCCAGCAGCCCCGGCGGGGCGAGCAATCAGCCCCAGCATTTT
TRBD2	TRBV7-8	TRBJ2-5	-	CASSLGLAGGQETQYF	TGTGCCAGCAGCTTGGGACTAGCGGGGGGCCAAGAGACCCAGTACTTC
TRBD2	TRBV24-1	TRBJ2-3	many	CATSEGLARTQYF	TGTGCCACCAGTGAGGGACTAGCGAGGACGCAGTATTTT
-	TRBV27	TRBJ1-2	-	CASRSPGTTANYGYTF	TGTGCCAGCAGGTCTCCCGGGACAACAGCTAACTATGGCTACACCTTC
-	TRBV7-9	TRBJ2-6	-	CASSLGFPWTTGANVLTF	TGTGCCAGCAGCTTAGGGTTTCCCTGGACTACTGGGGCCAACGTCCTGACTTTC
TRBD2	TRBV25-1	TRBJ2-1	-	CASSDRLAGDVVSSEQFF	TGTGCCAGCAGTGACCGACTAGCGGGAGACGTGGTAAGCAGTGAGCAGTTCTTC
-	TRBV7-2	TRBJ1-2	-	CASSSGDPLSPYGYTF	TGTGCCAGCAGCTCAGGGGACCCACTAAGCCCCTATGGCTACACCTTC
-	TRBV6-1	TRBJ2-3	-	CASSDRDTQYF	TGTGCCAGCAGTGACCGTGATACGCAGTATTTT
TRBD1	TRBV19	TRBJ2-5	-	CASSFQGGSGTQYF	TGTGCCAGTAGTTTTCAAGGGGGCAGCGGGACCCAGTACTTC
TRBD1	TRBV5-1	TRBJ1-1	-	CASSWGQGVKTEAFF	TGCGCCAGCAGCTGGGGACAGGGGGTAAAGACTGAAGCTTTCTTT
-	TRBV24-1	TRBJ1-5	-	CATSEGGLLNQPQHF	TGTGCCACCAGTGAGGGGGGACTGCTCAATCAGCCCCAGCATTTT
-	TRBV10-3	TRBJ2-2	-	CAISPLQGAGELFF	TGTGCCATCAGTCCCTTACAGGGAGCCGGGGAGCTGTTTTTT
-	TRBV4-3	TRBJ2-1	few	CASSQDNSEGNEQFF	TGCGCCAGCAGCCAAGACAATAGCGAGGGCAATGAGCAGTTCTTC
TRBD2	TRBV7-2	TRBJ2-3	-	CASSLVPRSGGGEDTQYF	TGTGCCAGCAGCTTAGTTCCCCGGAGCGGGGGTGGAGAAGATACGCAGTATTTT
-	TRBV7-9	TRBJ2-1	-	CASSSERRNEQFF	TGTGCCAGCAGCTCAGAAAGGAGGAATGAGCAGTTCTTC
-	TRBV5-4	TRBJ1-6	-	CASSSGGAAGISPLHF	TGTGCCAGCAGCTCGGGGGGGGCGGCCGGAATTTCACCCCTCCACTTT
-	TRBV7-8	TRBJ1-2	once	CASSSDYGYTF	TGTGCCAGCAGCTCCGACTATGGCTACACCTTC
TRBD1	TRBV9	TRBJ1-1	-	CASSAKTGDEAFF	TGTGCCAGCAGCGCCAAAACAGGGGATGAAGCTTTCTTT
-	TRBV5-1	TRBJ2-3	-	CASSPTGDTQYF	TGCGCCAGCAGCCCGACGGGGGATACGCAGTATTTT
TRBD1	TRBV4-2	TRBJ1-5	-	CASSQGDRINQPQHF	TGTGCCAGCAGCCAAGGGGACAGGATAAATCAGCCCCAGCATTTT
-	TRBV4-3	TRBJ1-2	-	CASSQGYGSRANYGYTF	TGCGCCAGCAGCCAAGGGTACGGGTCCCGAGCTAACTATGGCTACACCTTC
-	TRBV27	TRBJ1-5	-	CASSFDSFSNQPQHF	TGTGCCAGCAGTTTCGACAGCTTTAGCAATCAGCCCCAGCATTTT
TRBD1	TRBV7-3	TRBJ1-2	-	CASSLTGQGGGYGYTF	TGTGCCAGCAGCTTAACCGGGCAGGGGGGTGGCTATGGCTACACCTTC
TRBD2	TRBV7-2	TRBJ2-5	-	CASSLGGGSQETQYF	TGTGCCAGCAGCTTGGGCGGGGGAAGTCAAGAGACCCAGTACTTC
-	TRBV28	TRBJ1-4	-	CASSLVQGVGEKLFF	TGTGCCAGCAGTTTAGTCCAGGGTGTTGGTGAAAAACTGTTTTTT
TRBD2	TRBV5-6	TRBJ2-7	-	CASSLLAGVGEQYF	TGTGCCAGCAGCCTCCTAGCGGGAGTAGGCGAGCAGTACTTC
TRBD2	TRBV4-1	TRBJ2-1	-	CASSRSGLGMRNEQFF	TGCGCCAGCAGCCGGAGTGGACTAGGTATGCGGAATGAGCAGTTCTTC
-	TRBV5-1	TRBJ1-4	few	CASSLGGDEKLFF	TGCGCCAGCAGCTTGGGCGGGGATGAAAAACTGTTTTTT
-	TRBV18	TRBJ2-3	-	CASSPSGQDGTDTQYF	TGTGCCAGCTCACCATCAGGGCAGGATGGCACAGATACGCAGTATTTT
TRBD2	TRBV24-1	TRBJ2-1	-	CATSDLTSGRDNEQFF	TGTGCCACCAGTGATCTTACTAGCGGGAGGGACAATGAGCAGTTCTTC
TRBD1	TRBV10-2	TRBJ1-2	-	CASSEPTGTGYTF	TGCGCCAGCAGTGAACCGACAGGGACCGGCTACACCTTC
TRBD1	TRBV6-1	TRBJ1-6	-	CASSEIGTDNSPLHF	TGTGCCAGCAGTGAAATCGGGACAGACAATTCACCCCTCCACTTT
-	TRBV6-1	TRBJ2-3	-	CASSEVPSWGTDTQYF	TGTGCCAGCAGTGAAGTCCCTAGTTGGGGCACAGATACGCAGTATTTT
TRBD2	TRBV14	TRBJ2-1	-	CASSHRGAGVEQFF	TGTGCCAGCAGCCACAGGGGAGCGGGGGTTGAGCAGTTCTTC
TRBD1	TRBV9	TRBJ1-3	-	CASSAGQLDTIYF	TGTGCCAGCAGCGCGGGACAGTTAGACACCATATATTTT
-	TRBV5-4	TRBJ2-5	-	CASSLRGASGHQETQYF	TGTGCCAGCAGCTTGAGGGGGGCTAGCGGTCACCAAGAGACCCAGTACTTC
-	TRBV6-6	TRBJ1-4	-	CASSYSKGPTNEKLFF	TGTGCCAGCAGTTACTCGAAGGGGCCAACTAATGAAAAACTGTTTTTT
-	TRBV5-1	TRBJ1-2	-	CASSLPDNYGYTF	TGCGCCAGCAGCTTGCCAGATAACTATGGCTACACCTTC
-	TRBV13	TRBJ1-2	few	CASSSGTLYGYTF	TGTGCCAGCAGCTCCGGGACTCTCTATGGCTACACCTTC
-	TRBV7-2	TRBJ1-4	-	CASSRGTNEKLFF	TGTGCCAGCAGCCGGGGGACTAATGAAAAACTGTTTTTT
-	TRBV7-2	TRBJ2-3	-	CASSRRSIGSTDTQYF	TGTGCCAGCAGCAGGAGGAGCATAGGTAGCACAGATACGCAGTATTTT
-	TRBV28	TRBJ1-2	few	CASSLGSGVVYGYTF	TGTGCCAGCAGTTTGGGTTCAGGGGTAGTTTATGGCTACACCTTC
TRBD2	TRBV6-2/TRBV6-3	TRBJ2-7	-	CASSPQGLAGAEQYF	TGTGCCAGCAGTCCCCAAGGACTAGCGGGAGCCGAGCAGTACTTC
-	TRBV4-3	TRBJ2-1	-	CASSQDAHRDNEQFF	TGCGCCAGCAGCCAGGACGCTCACAGGGACAATGAGCAGTTCTTC
TRBD1	TRBV19	TRBJ1-2	-	CASSLQGFSGYTF	TGTGCCAGTAGCCTACAGGGGTTTAGTGGCTACACCTTC
-	TRBV6-5	TRBJ1-2	-	CASSYRAGTDYGYTF	TGTGCCAGCAGTTACCGGGCGGGAACCGACTATGGCTACACCTTC
TRBD2	TRBV7-8	TRBJ2-7	-	CASSLGGTSGISYEQYF	TGTGCCAGCAGCTTAGGAGGGACTAGCGGGATCTCCTACGAGCAGTACTTC
-	TRBV27	TRBJ2-2	-	CASSLRPTTGELFF	TGTGCCAGCAGTTTGCGGCCGACTACCGGGGAGCTGTTTTTT
-	TRBV5-6	TRBJ1-5	-	CASSFRANQPQHF	TGTGCCAGCAGCTTCAGGGCGAATCAGCCCCAGCATTTT